This is a list of T cell receptor beta chains from one sample in a study of CD8+ T cells in alopecia areata. Measured with immunoSEQ multiplex PCR; TCRdb has only the in-frame clones, and not every one. The table shows some 220,000 clones, with 50% to 60% occurring only once. The specimen comprised CD4+ T cells sorted from blood, sampled at week 4, from a patient treated with tofacitinib. These receptors all stem from a human donor with alopecia areata. Each CDR3 is given with its conserved first and last residue. A D gene is named only where the DNA matches it firmly. The size of a clone is reported for some rows only, either as once, few or many, or as a class for expanded clones.

j_call d_call v_call clone_size cdr3_aa cdr3_nt
TRBJ1-3 . TRBV30 . CAWKPISGNTIYF TGTGCCTGGAAACCGATCTCTGGAAACACCATATATTTT
TRBJ1-2 . TRBV30 . CAWSVQPNYGYTF TGTGCCTGGAGTGTACAACCGAACTATGGCTACACCTTC
TRBJ1-2 . TRBV27 . CASRPRDIPGYGYTF TGTGCCAGCCGACCCCGGGACATCCCCGGTTATGGCTACACCTTC
TRBJ2-7 TRBD2 TRBV7-2 . CASSPRGEGEQYF TGTGCCAGCAGCCCTCGCGGGGAGGGCGAGCAGTACTTC
TRBJ1-1 . TRBV7-3 . CASSLNQDPNTEAFF TGTGCCAGCAGCTTAAATCAGGACCCGAACACTGAAGCTTTCTTT
TRBJ1-2 TRBD1 TRBV27 . CASSLSLDRGSYGYTF TGTGCCAGCAGTTTATCGTTGGACAGGGGTTCCTATGGCTACACCTTC
TRBJ2-2 TRBD1 TRBV7-6 . CASSPGSGGIGELFF TGTGCCAGCAGCCCAGGATCAGGGGGCATCGGGGAGCTGTTTTTT
TRBJ1-2 . TRBV30 . CACLQGRLRGGYTF TGTGCCTGTCTTCAGGGCCGCTTGAGGGGCGGCTACACCTTC
TRBJ2-3 . TRBV9 few CASSGRSTTDTQYF TGTGCCAGCAGCGGTAGGTCAACCACAGATACGCAGTATTTT
TRBJ2-3 . TRBV23-1 . CASSLGLRGTDTQYF TGCGCCAGCAGTCTAGGGCTGAGGGGCACAGATACGCAGTATTTT
TRBJ1-1 . TRBV10-3 . CAISESKGSNTEAFF TGTGCCATCAGTGAGTCGAAGGGATCAAACACTGAAGCTTTCTTT
TRBJ1-2 . TRBV28 few CASSLIRDQRDGYTF TGTGCCAGCAGTTTAATTCGGGATCAACGGGATGGCTACACCTTC
TRBJ2-7 . TRBV20-1 . CSATDGDEQYF TGCAGTGCAACGGACGGGGACGAGCAGTACTTC
TRBJ2-2 . TRBV27 . CASSFLYTGELFF TGTGCCAGCAGTTTCTTATACACCGGGGAGCTGTTTTTT
TRBJ1-1 . TRBV2 . CASTWGTEAFF TGTGCCAGCACATGGGGTACTGAAGCTTTCTTT
TRBJ1-2 . TRBV29-1 . CSVVRGYTF TGCAGCGTTGTCCGTGGCTACACCTTC
TRBJ1-6 TRBD1 TRBV27 . CASSSHQGESSPLHF TGTGCCAGCAGTTCCCACCAGGGGGAGAGTTCACCCCTCCACTTT
TRBJ2-3 TRBD1 TRBV7-2 . CASSLVGGPPDTQYF TGTGCCAGCAGCTTAGTAGGGGGCCCACCAGATACGCAGTATTTT
TRBJ2-1 . TRBV27 . CASSLSYSLTEQFF TGTGCCAGCAGTTTATCGTACAGTTTAACTGAGCAGTTCTTC
TRBJ2-1 . TRBV4-3 . CASSQESKWNEQFF TGCGCCAGCAGCCAAGAGTCTAAATGGAATGAGCAGTTCTTC
TRBJ2-1 . TRBV30 . CAWSGYNEQFF TGTGCCTGGAGTGGGTACAATGAGCAGTTCTTC
TRBJ2-1 TRBD2 TRBV5-4 . CASSPIAGGANEQFF TGTGCCAGCAGCCCAATAGCGGGGGGTGCCAATGAGCAGTTCTTC
TRBJ2-5 . TRBV19 few CASRRGGPLAPETQYF TGTGCCAGTAGGCGGGGCGGTCCACTAGCTCCCGAGACCCAGTACTTC
TRBJ2-3 TRBD2 TRBV29-1 . CSVGLAADTQYF TGCAGCGTTGGTCTAGCGGCAGATACGCAGTATTTT
TRBJ1-2 TRBD1 TRBV30 . CAWIGQGPYGYTF TGTGCCTGGATCGGACAGGGCCCCTATGGCTACACCTTC
TRBJ2-5 . TRBV25-1 . CASSEGGTQYF TGTGCCAGCAGTGAGGGGGGGACCCAGTACTTC
TRBJ1-1 . TRBV9 . CASSVAAGRTEAFF TGTGCCAGCAGCGTAGCGGCAGGGCGGACTGAAGCTTTCTTT
TRBJ2-1 TRBD2 TRBV29-1 few CSVVPSGVENEQFF TGCAGCGTTGTCCCTAGCGGGGTAGAAAATGAGCAGTTCTTC
TRBJ2-7 TRBD2 TRBV6-1 few CASSSTTSGGYEQYF TGTGCCAGCAGTTCAACGACTAGCGGGGGCTACGAGCAGTACTTC
TRBJ2-7 . TRBV9 . CASSARPGVEQYF TGTGCCAGCAGCGCCCGACCAGGGGTTGAGCAGTACTTC
TRBJ2-3 . TRBV15 . CATSPRGRGADTQYF TGTGCCACCAGCCCCCGGGGCAGGGGTGCAGATACGCAGTATTTT
TRBJ1-5 . TRBV18 . CASSLRDGRSGAQHF TGTGCCAGCTCACTCCGGGACGGGAGAAGTGGGGCCCAGCATTTT
TRBJ1-1 . TRBV4-3 . CASSQVVGLGAEAFF TGCGCCAGCAGCCAAGTTGTGGGGCTAGGCGCTGAAGCTTTCTTT
TRBJ1-1 . TRBV7-6 few CASSAGTNRATEAFF TGTGCCAGCAGCGCGGGGACAAACAGGGCCACTGAAGCTTTCTTT
TRBJ2-2 . TRBV7-2 few CASSSQYTGELFF TGTGCCAGCAGCTCTCAATACACCGGGGAGCTGTTTTTT
TRBJ1-1 TRBD1 TRBV20-1 . CSARPDRDF TGCAGTGCTAGGCCCGACAGGGACTTT
TRBJ1-5 . TRBV7-2 few CASSLWTNQPQHF TGTGCCAGCAGCTTATGGACGAATCAGCCCCAGCATTTT
TRBJ2-1 TRBD2 TRBV5-4 . CASSFRTSGGYNEQFF TGTGCCAGCAGCTTTAGAACTAGCGGGGGATACAATGAGCAGTTCTTC
TRBJ2-5 TRBD1 TRBV2 . CASTSGQQGTQYF TGTGCCAGCACGTCGGGACAGCAAGGGACCCAGTACTTC
TRBJ2-1 TRBD2 TRBV25-1 . CASSEVGRGNEQFF TGTGCCAGCAGTGAAGTAGGGAGGGGCAATGAGCAGTTCTTC